The 18 T cell receptor beta chains given below trace back to one sample, sequenced in a study of cytomegalovirus exposure and HLA in healthy donors. PCR amplification relied on 60 Vbeta primers (plus 13 Jbeta primers). Sequencing used immunoSEQ multiplex PCR; TCRdb keeps in-frame clones, though not all of them. The data contain about 85,000 clones, 50% to 75% of them seen just once; the ten biggest clones take up 3% to 5%. The sequenced sample consisted of PBMCs. These receptors were taken from a man under 40 in good health and CMV-seronegative.

The chain recombines TRBV30 with TRBJ1-6; a possible D gene is TRBD1 (5 bases). Between the trimmed V and J ends, which lost 1 base and 4 bases, there was a span of 8 bases. This CDR3 is 14 amino acids long. Germline V gene data show CDR1 as GTSNPN and CDR2 as SVGIG (reference sequence). The CDR3, as DNA: TGTGCCTGGAGTGCCGGGGGTTATAATTCACCCCTCCACTTT. Translation: CAWSAGGYNSPLHF. Looking up the rest from reference TRBV30 and TRBJ1-6 gives the full variable domain: SQTIHQWPATLVQPVGSPLSLECTVEGTSNPNLYWYRQAAGRGLQLLFYSVGIGQISSEVPQNLSASRPQDRQFILSSKKLLLSDSGFYLCAWSAGGYNSPLHFGNGTRLTVT.

This rearrangement joins TRBV5-1 to TRBJ2-2; 9 nucleotides line up with TRBD2. J gave up 2 bases and V 2 bases, and 1 base lay outside the gene matches. Germline CDR1 is SGHRS and CDR2 is YFSETQ. This CDR3 spans 15 amino acids. The chain's CDR3 is CASSFLAGNTGELFF. The DNA of the CDR3 is TGCGCCAGCAGCTTCCTAGCGGGAAACACCGGGGAGCTGTTTTTT.

The chain is built from TRBV2 and TRBJ2-7, with D perhaps TRBD1 (6 bases). The germline V gene has CDR1 SNHLY and CDR2 FYNNEI. V was shortened by 3 bases and J by 4 bases, with 16 bases between the two germline ends. This CDR3 has 15 amino acids. The CDR3 bases are TGTGCCAGCAGTGATTGGCAGGGGAGCGGTTACGAGCAGTACTTC. It yields the protein CASSDWQGSGYEQYF. The full variable domain, with the rest looked up from reference TRBV2 and TRBJ2-7, is EPEVTQTPSHQVTQMGQEVILRCVPISNHLYFYWYRQILGQKVEFLVSFYNNEISEKSEIFDDQFSVERPDGSNFTLKIRSTKLEDSAMYFCASSDWQGSGYEQYFGPGTRLTVT.

The chain recombines TRBV11-2 with TRBJ1-2; D might be TRBD1 (5 bases). V was cut by 4 bases and J by 5 bases, with 5 bases left in between. The CDR3 is 11 residues long. Germline V gene lookup returns CDR1 SGHAT and CDR2 FQNNGV. The CDR3, as DNA: TGTGCCAGCAGCTCAGGGTATGGCTACACCTTC. This codes for CASSSGYGYTF.

The chain has TRBV11-2 and TRBJ2-5; 9 bases are shared with TRBD1. Germline-derived CDR1 and CDR2 are SGHAT and FQNNGV. The V gene end was trimmed by 5 bases and the J gene end by 1 base; junction bases not matched to a gene: 5. CDR3 size: 15 residues. The CDR3 protein is CASSIRTGAQETQYF. The CDR3 region has the DNA TGTGCCAGCAGCATAAGGACAGGGGCCCAAGAGACCCAGTACTTC.

The CDR3, as DNA: TGTGCCAGCAGCCCAGGGACAGGGGCTTCCACTGAAGCTTTCTTT. As protein: CASSPGTGASTEAFF. The chain employs TRBV11-2 and TRBJ1-1; 10 nucleotides match TRBD1. Losses at the gene ends were 5 bases for V and 4 bases for J; bases not matched to a gene: 7. Looked up from germline, CDR1 is SGHAT and CDR2 is FQNNGV. The length of the CDR3 is 15 residues. Together with reference TRBV11-2 and TRBJ1-1, the CDR3 gives the full variable domain: EAGVAQSPRYKIIEKRQSVAFWCNPISGHATLYWYQQILGQGPKLLIQFQNNGVVDDSQLPKDRFSAERLKGVDSTLKIQPAKLEDSAVYLCASSPGTGASTEAFFGQGTRLTVV.

This chain links TRBV2 with TRBJ2-2, with 9 bases lining up with TRBD1. V gave up 6 bases and J gave up 5 bases; unmatched junction bases: 13. CDR1 and CDR2 from the germline V gene are SNHLY and FYNNEI. The CDR3 length is 17 residues. The CDR3 region is CASSAPGQGKETGELFF. CDR3 coding DNA: TGTGCCAGCAGCGCCCCGGGACAGGGAAAAGAAACCGGGGAGCTGTTTTTT.

The gene calls are TRBV6-4 and TRBJ2-5; D remains ambiguous. The better agreement between TRBJ2-7 and the DNA end casts doubt on the J call. Germline values: CDR1 MRHNA, CDR2 SNTAGT. CDR3 length: 11 amino acids. The CDR3 is CASSENYEQYF. CDR3 nucleotide sequence: TGTGCCAGCAGCGAAAACTACGAGCAGTACTTC.

This clone was recorded once. The rearrangement uses TRBV5-1 and TRBJ2-1, with a tentative D call TRBD1 (5 bases). Trimming left V 4 bases short and J 7 bases short, with 24 bases between. There are 17 residues in the CDR3. CDR1 and CDR2 (germline): SGHRS, YFSETQ. The CDR3 DNA sequence: TGCGCCAGCAGCGATCTTTCTCTGAGAGATAAGGGGAATGAGCAGTTCTTC. Residues: CASSDLSLRDKGNEQFF.

This clone showed up just a few times. The rearrangement uses TRBV19 and TRBJ2-2; a possible D gene is TRBD2 (6 bases). This CDR3 comprises 17 residues. V dropped 5 bases and J dropped 7 bases, with 23 bases sitting between them. Per the germline V gene, CDR1 is LNHDA and CDR2 is SQIVND (reference sequence). CDR3 in DNA: TGTGCCAGTAGTTTTCGCTGGAGGGTCGGGTCCAGCGGGGAGCTGTTTTTT. Encoded protein: CASSFRWRVGSSGELFF.

The chain recombines TRBV5-1 with TRBJ2-5; 7 bases match TRBD1. Germline lookup yields CDR1 SGHRS and CDR2 YFSETQ. J gave up 1 base and V 2 bases, and 2 bases lay outside the gene matches. This CDR3 region has 14 residues. The CDR3 is CASSFGTAQETQYF. CDR3 nucleotides: TGCGCCAGCAGCTTTGGGACAGCCCAAGAGACCCAGTACTTC.

The J gene is TRBJ2-3, the V gene TRBV5-6; 8 bases match TRBD2. Germline V lookup: CDR1 SGHDT, CDR2 YYEEEE. The V segment lost 2 bases and the J segment 2 bases; nucleotides outside the gene matches: 7. This CDR3 contains 16 residues. CDR3 loop: CASSFRTSRDTDTQYF. For the CDR3, the DNA is TGTGCCAGCAGCTTCCGGACTAGCCGAGACACAGATACGCAGTATTTT.

The genes are TRBV4-1 and TRBJ2-1, with 9 bases lining up with TRBD2. This CDR3 has 16 residues. V dropped 3 bases and J dropped 9; count of bases not matched to a gene: 12. CDR1 and CDR2 from the germline V gene are MGHRA and YSYEKL. This chain's CDR3 is CASSQGLGSGGSEQFF. The CDR3 region has the DNA TGCGCCAGCAGCCAGGGACTAGGAAGCGGGGGGAGTGAGCAGTTCTTC.

In this sample, this clone turned up a few times. The chain combines TRBV6-1 with TRBJ1-5, with 8 bases matching TRBD1. V gave up 6 bases and J gave up 0 bases; unmatched junction bases: 4. CDR1 and CDR2 (germline): MNHNS, SASEGT. The CDR3 has 15 amino acids. The CDR3 is CASSRQGHSNQPQHF. The CDR3 DNA sequence: TGTGCCAGCAGCCGACAGGGGCATAGCAATCAGCCCCAGCATTTT.

The chain combines TRBV13 with TRBJ2-7, with TRBD1 matching 7 bases. The length of the CDR3 is 16 residues. Germline V gives CDR1 PRHDT, CDR2 FYEKMQ (reference sequence). V lost 5 bases and J lost 1; bases outside the gene matches: 11. CDR3 amino acids: CASSTNRDSHSYEQYF. The CDR3 nucleotides read TGTGCCAGCAGCACCAACCGGGACAGTCATTCCTACGAGCAGTACTTC.

This clone came up a few times. The V gene is TRBV4-1, the J gene TRBJ2-3, with 11 bases matching TRBD2. Germline CDR1 MGHRA, CDR2 YSYEKL. J was trimmed by 0 bases and V by 0 bases; bases with no gene match: 5. This CDR3 has 18 amino acids. CDR3 in DNA: TGCGCCAGCAGCCAAGAGAGACTAGCGGGGCCTAGCACAGATACGCAGTATTTT. Translating it yields CASSQERLAGPSTDTQYF.

This clone was found a few times. The CDR3 DNA reads as TGTGCCAGTAGTTCGACAGGGACAAACCTTTTTTATGGCTACACCTTC. It yields the protein CASSSTGTNLFYGYTF. This chain uses TRBV19 with TRBJ1-2; 7 nucleotides match TRBD1. There are 16 residues in the CDR3. Trimming cost V 5 bases and J 5 bases; bases outside gene matches: 14. Germline assignment: CDR1 LNHDA and CDR2 SQIVND (reference sequence). The full variable domain, in which reference TRBV19 and TRBJ1-2 provide the parts outside the CDR3, is DGGITQSPKYLFRKEGQNVTLSCEQNLNHDAMYWYRQDPGQGLRLIYYSQIVNDFQKGDIAEGYSVSREKKESFPLTVTSAQKNPTAFYLCASSSTGTNLFYGYTFGSGTRLTVV.

V and J are TRBV2 and TRBJ2-5; D is undetermined. This CDR3 is 12 amino acids long. V gave up 8 bases and J gave up 3 bases, with 10 bases separating them. Per germline, CDR1 SNHLY and CDR2 FYNNEI. CDR3 in amino acids: CASDTRKETQYF. CDR3 coding DNA: TGTGCCAGCGACACTCGAAAAGAGACCCAGTACTTC.